This TCR beta chain originates from a study of control samples from healthy donors and cancer patients. The CDR3 is 15 residues long. The germline V and J ends were trimmed by 1 base and 5 bases, with 14 bases remaining between them. Per germline, CDR1 SGHNT and CDR2 YENEEA. Only in-frame clones appear in the TCRdb table, and some are missing; sequencing was by immunoSEQ multiplex PCR. Here the sample spans about 80,000 clones, roughly 91% being singletons. The TCR originated in a woman aged 60-70 years in good health. Material for sequencing was blood. The chain employs TRBV11-3 and TRBJ1-1; no reliable D call. The CDR3 loop reads CASSLGAGFVTEAFF. CDR3 in DNA: TGTGCCAGCAGCTTAGGGGCGGGGTTCGTGACTGAAGCTTTCTTT.